Given below is one TCR beta chain in context. Its antigen is unknown. These data belong to a study of graft-versus-host responses after intestinal transplantation. As for the study in general: Following induction with anti-thymocyte globulin, all recipients were given tacrolimus and steroids for about 3 years. Study findings and constraints: Within allografts, high graft-versus-host to host-versus-graft clonal ratios were seen among patients with graft-donor T cell macrochimerism. Present in recipient marrow, GvH clones included some that appeared first in ileum or blood.

The junction had 10 bases not matched to a gene; V was cut back by 5 bases and J by 4 bases. The CDR3 covers 15 residues. Per germline, CDR1 SGHNT and CDR2 YENEEA. The assay was immunoSEQ multiplex PCR, and TCRdb's table has in-frame clones only and misses some. Of 70,000 to 95,000 clones listed, 85% to 90% are singletons. The material was unstimulated CD4+ T cells sorted from spleen or lymph node cells, obtained before intestinal transplant. This receptor was identified in a human donor who received an intestinal transplant. V is TRBV11-3 and J is TRBJ1-2; 7 positions agree with TRBD1. The CDR3, as DNA: TGTGCCAGCAGCCCACTCAACAGGGGAACCTATGGCTACACCTTC. This sequence encodes CASSPLNRGTYGYTF.